What follows is one TCR beta chain and its context. Its antigen is not identified. This sample is drawn from a study of Ad26.COV2.S vaccination and SARS-CoV-2 variants. Study-level points and caveats: Overall T cell responses may have been underestimated by the analyses of TCR breadth and depth.

The assay was immunoSEQ multiplex PCR, and TCRdb's table has in-frame clones only and misses some. The table records around 350,000 clones, about 92% of them present only once. The V gene lost 7 bases and the J gene lost 4 bases, with 14 bases spanning the gap. CDR3 length equals 13 residues. Per germline, CDR1 MNHNY and CDR2 SVGAGI (reference sequence). J is TRBJ2-7 and V is TRBV6-6; the D call may be TRBD1 or TRBD2 (5 bases each). This specimen consisted of peripheral blood, obtained after recovery from COVID-19. The clonotype originates from a human donor who had recovered from COVID-19. CDR3 loop: CASNAGSIYEQYF. The DNA for the CDR3 is TGTGCCAGCAACGCAGGGAGTATTTACGAGCAGTACTTC.